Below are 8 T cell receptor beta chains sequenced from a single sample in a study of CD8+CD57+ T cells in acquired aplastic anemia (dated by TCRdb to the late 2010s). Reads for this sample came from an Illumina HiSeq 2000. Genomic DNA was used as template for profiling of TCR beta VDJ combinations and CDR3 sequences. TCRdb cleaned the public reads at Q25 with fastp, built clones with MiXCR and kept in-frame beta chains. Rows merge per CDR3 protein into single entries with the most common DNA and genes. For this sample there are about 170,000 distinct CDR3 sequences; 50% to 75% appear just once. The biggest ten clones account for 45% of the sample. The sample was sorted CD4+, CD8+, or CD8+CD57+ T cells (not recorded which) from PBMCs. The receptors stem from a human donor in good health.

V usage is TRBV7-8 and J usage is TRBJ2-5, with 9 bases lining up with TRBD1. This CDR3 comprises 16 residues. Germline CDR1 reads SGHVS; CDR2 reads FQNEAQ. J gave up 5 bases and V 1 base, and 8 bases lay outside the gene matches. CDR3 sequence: CASSLDRGRMSETQYF. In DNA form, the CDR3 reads TGTGCCAGCAGCTTAGACAGGGGGCGCATGTCGGAGACCCAGTACTTC.

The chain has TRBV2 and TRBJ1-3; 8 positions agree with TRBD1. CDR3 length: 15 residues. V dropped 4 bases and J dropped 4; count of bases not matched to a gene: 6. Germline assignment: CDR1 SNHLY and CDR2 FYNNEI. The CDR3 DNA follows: TGTGCCAGCAGTGCCTCGACAGGGGTCGGAAACACCATATATTTT. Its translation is CASSASTGVGNTIYF.

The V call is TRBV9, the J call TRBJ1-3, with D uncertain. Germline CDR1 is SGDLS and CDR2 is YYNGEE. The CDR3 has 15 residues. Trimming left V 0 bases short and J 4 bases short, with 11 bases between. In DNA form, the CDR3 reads TGTGCCAGCAGCGTAGATTGGGGTTCAGGAAACACCATATATTTT. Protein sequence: CASSVDWGSGNTIYF.

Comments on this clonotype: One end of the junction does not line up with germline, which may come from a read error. The CDR3 DNA sequence: TGCGCCAGCAGCTTTAACAGCGGGGAGCTGTTTTTT. This codes for CASSFNSGELFF. The chain recombines TRBV5-1 with TRBJ2-2; D unclear. Germline CDR1 reads SGHRS; CDR2 reads YFSETQ. This CDR3 contains 12 residues.

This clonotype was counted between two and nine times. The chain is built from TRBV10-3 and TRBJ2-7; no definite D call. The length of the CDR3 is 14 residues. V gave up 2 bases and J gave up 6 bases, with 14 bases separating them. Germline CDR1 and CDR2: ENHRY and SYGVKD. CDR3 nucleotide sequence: TGTGCCATCAGTGAGCCGGTCGGTAGTGCCGAGCAGTACTTC. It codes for CAISEPVGSAEQYF.

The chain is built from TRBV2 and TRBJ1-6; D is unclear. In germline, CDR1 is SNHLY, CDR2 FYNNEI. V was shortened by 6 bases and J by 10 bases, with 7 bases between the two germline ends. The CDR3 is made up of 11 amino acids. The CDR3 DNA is TGTGCCAGCAGGGTTAGCTCACCCCTCCACTTT. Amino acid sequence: CASRVSSPLHF.

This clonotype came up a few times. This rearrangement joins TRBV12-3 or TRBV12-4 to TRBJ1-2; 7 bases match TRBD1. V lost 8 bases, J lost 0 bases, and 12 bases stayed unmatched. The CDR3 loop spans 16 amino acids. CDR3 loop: CASAWDDRETNYGYTF. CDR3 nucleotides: TGTGCCAGCGCGTGGGATGACAGGGAGACTAACTATGGCTACACCTTC.

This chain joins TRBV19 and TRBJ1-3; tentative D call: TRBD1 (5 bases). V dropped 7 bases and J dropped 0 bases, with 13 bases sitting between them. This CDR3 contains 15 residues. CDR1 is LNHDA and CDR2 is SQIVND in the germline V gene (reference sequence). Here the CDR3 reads CASIRGDDSGNTIYF. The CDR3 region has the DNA TGTGCCAGTATAAGAGGGGATGACTCTGGAAACACCATATATTTT.